The TCR beta chain under discussion was sequenced for a study of blood T cells in healthy people across ages (dated by TCRdb to between 2015 and 2017). With regard to the full study: In model experiments, template switching captured about one uniquely barcoded TCR beta cDNA molecule for every two T cells. Age-related changes in TCR beta repertoire diversity were measured in the study by deep sequencing normalized with unique cDNA molecular identifiers. Donors were grouped into four age groups: young (average approximately 15 years), middle-aged (around 39), aged (62) and long-lived (82). To avoid experimental bias, donors of different ages were randomly spread across the sequencing lanes. Using the same blood draw, the study looked at two additional independent replicas of 1 million unique cDNA reads for two donors, one aged 18 to 30 and the other aged 80 or older. The full study reports these points: Compared with the aged group, the long-lived group had more naive CD4+ T cells, fewer expanded clones and increased TCR diversity, a pattern suggesting age selection. Observed TCR beta diversity per million T cells fell roughly linearly with age, and a significant reduction was already apparent by age approximately 41. Donor CMV infection status was unknown, potentially confounding age-related changes in expanded clonotypes. Estimates of total diversity from one million sequenced T cells were regarded as lower bounds and underestimates. Because profiling used bulk unsorted PBMCs, naive and antigen-experienced compartments could not be compared conclusively. There was a strong correlation between observed TCR beta diversity and the percentage of naive T cells measured by flow cytometry.

Comments on this clonotype: The antigen it binds to is not known. No base quality information exists; no much larger clone differs at one position.

The library relied on 5' RACE. Sequencing instrument: Illumina HiSeq 2500. The second PCR ran for roughly 7 to 11 cycles and used a J-beta primer mix along with a sample-barcoded 5' primer. Each TCR beta cDNA molecule received a unique molecular identifier from a template-switch 5' adaptor carrying 12 random nucleotides. Each sample yielded at least 2.5 million CDR3-containing paired-end reads. The Mint cDNA synthesis kit, primed by a TRBC-specific oligonucleotide, was used to synthesize first-strand cDNA from all RNA. Following uracil-DNA glycosylase treatment, a first 18-cycle PCR with universal primers M1SS and BC2_uni_R was performed on all cDNA. In the authors' own workflow: For normalization, 1 million high-quality reads were randomly selected from each sample, with every read carrying a distinct molecular identifier. Instead of being binned into consensus sequences, reads that shared molecular identifiers were thrown out. MiTCR, with a Q25 quality threshold and the strictest error-elimination algorithm, was used for CDR3 identification, clonotype clustering and error correction. A nonparametric unseen species model with Euler transformation was used to estimate lower-bound total TCR beta diversity. The raw public reads went through TCRdb reprocessing: fastp at Q25, MiXCR clone calling, in-frame beta chains kept. Each record represents a unique CDR3 protein, reported with the most common genes and DNA among its rows. Clone size and V and J calls follow TCRdb, not the original study. The sample table lists 700,000 to 950,000 distinct CDR3 sequences, roughly 44% of them with a count of one. The ten largest clones take up around 20% of the sample.

Based on the germline V gene, the CDR1 and CDR2 sequences are SGHRS and YFSETQ. Its CDR3 holds 14 amino acids, cysteine through phenylalanine. Just the 42-base CDR3 DNA is kept, in frame starting at base 1. V and J are trimmed by 4 bases and 8 bases, and the gene matches miss 7 bases of the junction. The donors were a few dozen Caucasian individuals from Russia, aged roughly 6 to 100 years, who were systemically healthy. Each donor gave roughly 9.5 milliliters of peripheral blood, collected into EDTA-treated Vacutainer tubes. Ficoll-Paque density-gradient centrifugation was used to isolate PBMCs, with at least 7 million obtained per sample. Trizol reagent was used to extract total RNA from the PBMCs, yielding at least 6 micrograms per sample. For every donor, an aliquot of PBMCs went through flow cytometry to measure the percentages of naive CD45RAhigh/CD27high T cells.

This TCR derives from a woman in her sixties in good health. Sequencing was carried out using blood. The chain uses TRBV5-1 and TRBJ2-1, and TRBD1 matches 9 of the central bases. The CDR3 sequence is CASSKDRGEDEQFF. The sequenced DNA: TGCGCCAGCAGCAAGGACAGGGGTGAGGATGAGCAGTTCTTC.